This T cell receptor (beta chain) was retrieved from a study of blood T cell repertoires in COVID-19. This clone was seen only once. The CDR3 runs 17 residues. Germline V CDR1 and CDR2: SGDLS, YYNGEE. V lost 0 bases, J lost 0 bases, and 14 bases lay in between. Repertoires were generated with immunoSEQ multiplex PCR, while TCRdb's copy carries only in-frame clones and drops some. This table has more than 50,000 clones, 85% to 90% appearing once. The sequenced sample consisted of peripheral blood. This TCR came from a man aged 55-75 years with active COVID-19. The chain uses TRBV9 and TRBJ2-3; maybe TRBD2 (6 bases). This CDR3 is CASSVGWGGMSTDTQYF. The CDR3, as DNA: TGTGCCAGCAGCGTAGGGTGGGGCGGGATGAGCACAGATACGCAGTATTTT.